The 15 T cell receptor beta chains listed next were all sequenced from one sample in a study of T cell clonality in common variable immunodeficiency. Some clones are missing from TCRdb's copy, which holds only in-frame ones; the method was immunoSEQ multiplex PCR. The counts give over 40,000 clones, none of them seen only once; about 5.9% is held by the top ten. Sample: peripheral blood mononuclear cells. These receptors all stem from a person aged 18-69 years in good health.

This clone was picked up many times. The read ends 3 residues shy of where the CDR3 ends; the end is completed using the germline J gene. V gene TRBV6-4 combines with J gene TRBJ1-2; 10 bases align to TRBD1. Germline V gives CDR1 MRHNA, CDR2 SNTAGT. There are 13 residues in the CDR3. Here the CDR3 reads CASSDSTGGGYTF. Incomplete CDR3 DNA: TGTGCCAGCAGTGACTCGACAGGGGGCGGC.

The DNA read from the CDR3 is TGTGCCAGTAGTCCTCGAAACTATGGT. As protein: CASSPRNYG. The whole CDR3 is CASSPRNYGQYF. This chain joins TRBV19 and TRBJ2-4; D unclear. The CDR3 end lies 3 residues beyond the end of the read and is filled in from the germline J gene. The CDR3 sequence is 12 residues long. Germline V gene lookup returns CDR1 LNHDA and CDR2 SQIVND (reference sequence). Looking up the rest from reference TRBV19 and TRBJ2-4 gives the full variable domain: DGGITQSPKYLFRKEGQNVTLSCEQNLNHDAMYWYRQDPGQGLRLIYYSQIVNDFQKGDIAEGYSVSREKKESFPLTVTSAQKNPTAFYLCASSPRNYGQYFGAGTRLSVL.

There are many counts of this clone. The read falls 3 residues short of the CDR3 end, and the missing part is taken from the germline J gene. This chain uses TRBV20-1 with TRBJ1-1; perhaps TRBD1 as D (6 bases). Germline loops: CDR1 DFQATT, CDR2 SNEGSKA (reference sequence). The CDR3 has 14 residues. CDR3 in amino acids: CSALGQGSTLRAFF. The DNA read from the CDR3 is TGCAGTGCTCTGGGACAAGGGTCAACACTGCGA.

The sample holds many counts of this clone. Coverage ceases 3 residues before the CDR3 finishes, and the germline J gene fills in the end. J is TRBJ1-4 and V is TRBV6-2 or TRBV6-3; the D is unclear. The CDR3 has 12 amino acids. CDR1 and CDR2 from the germline V gene are MNHEY and SVGEGT. V was pared by 3 bases and J by 7 bases, with 6 bases between. The CDR3 DNA, read in part, is TGTGCCAGCAGTTATTTCGGTGAAAAA. It is translated as CASSYFGEK. The full CDR3 reads CASSYFGEKLFF.

This clone was detected many times. The read comes to an end 3 residues before the CDR3 does, leaving the germline J gene to fill in the end. The gene calls are TRBV13 and TRBJ1-2, with 9 bases that match TRBD1. In germline, CDR1 is PRHDT, CDR2 FYEKMQ (reference sequence). J lost 3 bases, V lost 0 bases, and 2 bases had no gene match. The CDR3 totals 15 residues. CDR3 protein: CASSLGTGGDYGYTF. The DNA read from the CDR3 is TGTGCCAGCAGCTTAGGGACAGGGGGGGACTATGGC. The variable domain in full, completed from reference TRBV13 and TRBJ1-2, reads AAGVIQSPRHLIKEKRETATLKCYPIPRHDTVYWYQQGPGQDPQFLISFYEKMQSDKGSIPDRFSAQQFSDYHSELNMSSLELGDSALYFCASSLGTGGDYGYTFGSGTRLTVV.

Many counts were recorded for this clone. The read is 3 residues too short to cover the CDR3 end, so that end is filled in from the germline J gene. The gene calls are TRBV20-1 and TRBJ1-4; D is undetermined. V was cut by 0 bases and J by 3 bases, with 11 bases left in between. The germline V gene has CDR1 DFQATT and CDR2 SNEGSKA (reference sequence). The CDR3 contains 15 residues. The chain's CDR3 is CSARDSPGANEKLFF. The part of the CDR3 DNA that was read is TGCAGTGCTAGAGATAGCCCCGGGGCTAATGAAAAA.

This clone was observed at least ten times. The CDR3 end is not reached by the read, which stops 3 residues before it; the germline J gene fills it in. The V gene is TRBV11-2, the J gene TRBJ2-7; 7 nucleotides match TRBD1. Germline V lookup: CDR1 SGHAT, CDR2 FQNNGV. Germline trimming cut 9 bases from V and 1 base from J; bases unmatched to any gene: 12. This CDR3 is 15 amino acids long. Incomplete CDR3 DNA: TGTGCCAGTGCTTACGGGACAGAAATTTCCTACGAG. It codes for CASAYGTEISYE. The full CDR3 is CASAYGTEISYEQYF.

This clone was recorded at least ten times. The sequenced CDR3 bases are TGTGCCAGCAGCTCCCCCGGGGATATGAACACTGAA. Translated: CASSSPGDMNTE. The full CDR3 protein is CASSSPGDMNTEAFF. The gene calls are TRBV13 and TRBJ1-1; no clear D gene. Read coverage stops 3 residues before the CDR3 terminus; the germline J gene supplies the remainder. The CDR3 covers 15 residues. Per the germline V gene, CDR1 is PRHDT and CDR2 is FYEKMQ (reference sequence). The V and J ends lost 4 bases and 0 bases respectively, with 12 bases between them.

In its sample, this clone was seen many times. Sequencing ends 3 residues short of the CDR3 end; the germline J gene provides the rest. The chain carries TRBV10-3 and TRBJ2-2; weak D call: TRBD2 (6 bases). CDR3 length equals 17 residues. The germline V gene has CDR1 ENHRY and CDR2 SYGVKD. V lost 4 bases and J lost 4, with 19 bases in between. The CDR3 sequence is CAISATDGRRGTGELFF. Partial CDR3 DNA: TGTGCCATCAGTGCCACCGATGGTAGGAGGGGCACCGGGGAG.

There are many counts of this clone. Read data end 3 residues before the CDR3 end; the end is taken from the germline J gene. The J gene is TRBJ1-3, the V gene TRBV14; D is unclear. Trimming shortened V by 1 base and J by 0 bases, and 10 bases separated the two germline ends. Per the germline V gene, CDR1 is SGHDN and CDR2 is FVKESK. The CDR3 covers 16 residues. CDR3 region: CASSQATVISGNTIYF. The covered CDR3 bases are TGTGCCAGCAGCCAAGCTACAGTTATCTCTGGAAACACC.

This clone was picked up many times. The CDR3 extends 3 residues past the end of the read, so its final part is completed from the germline J gene. The chain recombines TRBV5-5 with TRBJ2-5, with D perhaps TRBD1 (6 bases). Germline CDR1 SGHKS, CDR2 YYEKEE (reference sequence). CDR3 length equals 14 residues. V lost 0 bases and J 2 bases, leaving 8 bases between the germline ends. CDR3 sequence: CASSLVGQQETQYF. Partial CDR3 DNA: TGTGCCAGCAGCTTGGTAGGACAGCAAGAGACC.

Remarks on this clone: Mismatch with germline at one junction end may stem from a read error. The read ends 3 residues early relative to the CDR3; the germline J gene fills the gap. Within the sample, other DNA sequences also encode this same CDR3. This rearrangement joins TRBV5-1 to TRBJ1-3; 7 nucleotides match TRBD1. Germline V lookup: CDR1 SGHRS, CDR2 YFSETQ. The CDR3 has 14 amino acids. The sequenced part of the CDR3 DNA is TGCGCCAGCAGCGAACCAAACAGGGGAAACACT. This sequence encodes CASSEPNRGNT. The CDR3 in its entirety is CASSEPNRGNTIYF.

As regards this clone: Read coverage stops 3 residues before the CDR3 terminus; the germline J gene supplies the remainder. This rearrangement joins TRBV2 to TRBJ2-3; a weak D match, TRBD2 (7 bases). The CDR3 length is 12 residues. Germline CDR1 reads SNHLY; CDR2 reads FYNNEI. The CDR3 here is CASRGEGETQYF. The CDR3 DNA, read in part, is TGTGCCAGCAGGGGGGAGGGGGAGACG. Full variable domain (remainder filled in from reference TRBV2 and TRBJ2-3): EPEVTQTPSHQVTQMGQEVILRCVPISNHLYFYWYRQILGQKVEFLVSFYNNEISEKSEIFDDQFSVERPDGSNFTLKIRSTKLEDSAMYFCASRGEGETQYFGPGTRLTVL.

This clone appeared many times. The sequenced fragment ends 3 residues before the CDR3 boundary, so the rest is inferred from the germline J gene. The V and J genes are TRBV7-2 and TRBJ2-1; D is perhaps TRBD1 (5 bases). The CDR3 runs to 14 residues. Germline V CDR1 and CDR2: SGHTA, FQGNSA. V lost 4 bases, J lost 6 bases, and 13 bases lay in between. CDR3 loop: CASSSFAQANEQFF. The part of the CDR3 DNA that was read is TGTGCCAGCAGCTCCTTCGCACAGGCCAATGAG.

This clone showed up many times. The CDR3 goes on 3 residues after the read ends, and that part is filled in from the germline J gene. V is TRBV2 and J is TRBJ1-1; tentative D call: TRBD1 (6 bases). Germline CDR1 is SNHLY and CDR2 is FYNNEI. The V end lost 7 bases, the J end lost 0 bases, and 15 bases lay between the germline ends. The CDR3 is 15 amino acids. The CDR3: CASTRDKKMNTEAFF. Partial CDR3 DNA: TGTGCCAGCACCAGGGACAAAAAAATGAACACTGAA.